These 3 T cell receptor beta chains came from one sample sequenced in a study of blood T cell repertoires in COVID-19. Using immunoSEQ multiplex PCR, the repertoire was profiled, and TCRdb retains in-frame clones only, with some absent. The repertoire holds some 250,000 clones, with more than 65% as singletons. The material sequenced was peripheral blood. These receptors were taken from a man aged 45-65 years with active or convalescent COVID-19.

The genes are TRBV6-6 and TRBJ2-3; unclear D gene. Germline values: CDR1 MNHNY, CDR2 SVGAGI (reference sequence). V lost 1 base, J lost 4 bases, and 9 bases lay in between. There are 14 residues in the CDR3. The CDR3 protein is CASSYFTQADTQYF. CDR3 sequence (DNA): TGTGCCAGCAGTTACTTTACTCAGGCAGATACGCAGTATTTT.

This chain joins TRBV28 and TRBJ1-1; D is undetermined. Trimming took 7 bases from V and 1 from J, leaving 7 bases between them. The CDR3 length is 12 residues. Per germline, CDR1 MDHEN and CDR2 SYDVKM. The CDR3 bases are TGTGCCAGCACCCCCAGGAACACTGAAGCTTTCTTT. It yields the protein CASTPRNTEAFF.

The rearrangement joins TRBV3-1 (or the pseudogene TRBV3-2) to TRBJ2-3, with TRBD2 matching 8 bases. Germline assignment: CDR1 LGHDT and CDR2 YNNKEL (reference sequence). The CDR3 sequence is 18 residues long. The junction had 11 bases not matched to a gene; V was cut back by 2 bases and J by 1 base. CDR3 amino acids: CASSQFPPGTRRTDTQYF. In nucleotides, the CDR3 is TGTGCCAGCAGCCAATTTCCTCCCGGGACTAGACGCACAGATACGCAGTATTTT.